This T cell receptor (beta chain) was identified in a study of cytomegalovirus exposure and HLA in healthy donors. Notes on the study in general: Donor immune exposure was known only as CMV serostatus. Investigators reported around 150 TCR beta chains as tied to cytomegalovirus.

Of note for this clone: Antigen specificity is unknown.

This cohort consisted of healthy bone marrow donors. The V gene end was trimmed by 7 bases and the J gene end by 5 bases; junction bases not matched to a gene: 11. The germline CDR1 and CDR2 sequences are LGHNT and FRNRAP. The CDR3 extends over 16 amino acids. PCR was performed using 60 Vbeta and 13 Jbeta primers. Per the original data handling: A follow-up analysis tallied around 80 million unique TCR beta chains, some 9.9 million shared. Only in-frame clones appear in the TCRdb table, and some are missing; sequencing was by immunoSEQ multiplex PCR. That table is the source of V, J and clone size, and D and trimming were worked out from the DNA. The sample has approximately 120,000 clones; approximately 77% are singletons.

This sequence originates from a man aged 18-30 years in good health and CMV-seronegative. Sequences were obtained from PBMCs. The V and J genes are TRBV12-5 and TRBJ1-6; 7 nucleotides align to TRBD1. The CDR3 protein is CASAPQGGYDNSPLHF. CDR3 nucleotides: TGTGCTAGTGCCCCCCAGGGGGGTTATGATAATTCACCCCTCCACTTT.